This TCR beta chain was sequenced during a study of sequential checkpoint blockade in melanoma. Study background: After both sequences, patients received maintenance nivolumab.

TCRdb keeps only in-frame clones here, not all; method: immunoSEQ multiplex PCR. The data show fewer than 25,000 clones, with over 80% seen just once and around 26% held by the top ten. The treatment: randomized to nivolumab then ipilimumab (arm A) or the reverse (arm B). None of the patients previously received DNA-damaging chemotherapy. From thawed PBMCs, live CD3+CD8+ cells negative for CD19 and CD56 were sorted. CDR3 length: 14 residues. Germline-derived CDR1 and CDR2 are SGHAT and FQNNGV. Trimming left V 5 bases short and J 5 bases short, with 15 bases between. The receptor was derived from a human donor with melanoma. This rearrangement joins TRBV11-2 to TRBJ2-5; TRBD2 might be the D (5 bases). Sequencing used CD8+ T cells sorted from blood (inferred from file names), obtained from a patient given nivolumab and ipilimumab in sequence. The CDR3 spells CASSQEAWSETQYF. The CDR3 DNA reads TGTGCCAGCAGCCAGGAGGCCTGGTCGGAGACCCAGTACTTC. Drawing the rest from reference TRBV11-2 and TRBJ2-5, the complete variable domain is EAGVAQSPRYKIIEKRQSVAFWCNPISGHATLYWYQQILGQGPKLLIQFQNNGVVDDSQLPKDRFSAERLKGVDSTLKIQPAKLEDSAVYLCASSQEAWSETQYFGPGTRLLVL.